Here is one TCR beta chain with its context. Produced via immunoSEQ multiplex PCR; TCRdb's table is partial and in-frame only. The sample lists under 250,000 clones, around nine tenths occurring once. The data were taken from a study of blood T cell repertoires in COVID-19. Study overall: PBMCs, B-cell-depleted T cells, or T cells were the source of the cDNA or gDNA that made up the material.

The CDR3 consists of 16 residues. The ends were cut back, 2 bases at V and 2 bases at J, with 10 bases in the middle. Source material: peripheral blood. This TCR derives from a woman aged 55 to 70 who had recovered from COVID-19. The chain recombines TRBV23-1 with TRBJ1-6, with D perhaps matching TRBD1 (5 bases). TRBV23-1 is an open reading frame whose function is uncertain. CDR3 sequence (DNA): TGCGCCAGCAGTCAAGGGCGGGGGACCTATAATTCACCCCTCCACTTT. Translation: CASSQGRGTYNSPLHF.